This T cell receptor (beta chain) was sequenced in a study of PD-L1 blockade in urothelial cancer (dated by TCRdb to the late 2010s). About the investigation overall: Therapy was started at some point between 2013 and 2015 for all patients, and atezolizumab 1,200 mg was administered intravenously every 3 weeks. About nine tenths of the roughly 30 patients were males with bladder-origin urothelial cancer, and 18 of 29 reported a prior smoking history. An ECOG performance status of 0 or 1 was recorded for the patients, and 0 to 3 prior chemotherapy regimens had been received by the patients. Blood samples were analyzed at 3 weeks after treatment start (second dose) and at 6 weeks after treatment start. A median of about 140,000 T cells and some 82,000 unique TCRs was obtained from blood samples, and a median clonality of approximately 0.077 was observed. The study, an exploratory multi-omic analysis, examined somatic, immune and clinical correlates of response to PD-L1 blockade with atezolizumab in urothelial cancer. Pretreatment tumor samples and matched peripheral blood, collected serially before and after atezolizumab treatment, underwent TCR sequencing. Progression-free survival longer than 6 months counted as durable clinical benefit, and TCR features were additionally tested against both progression-free and overall survival. Whole exome sequencing and RNA sequencing of pretreatment tumors were performed alongside TCR sequencing in the same patients. Roughly nine patients achieved durable clinical benefit and approximately 19 did not. Pretreatment blood TCR-seq was available for 27 to 30 patients, at least one posttreatment blood collection was obtained for about 24 patients, and tumor TCR-seq was available for about 24 patients.

In light of the paper, this sample's time point label describes: pretreatment peripheral blood. The cohort included 25 to 30 patients with locally advanced or metastatic urothelial carcinoma who were treated at Memorial Sloan Kettering on a trial protocol. Peripheral blood mononuclear cells were collected from each patient pretreatment and during treatment, giving between 1 and 8 total time points per patient. The Qiagen DNeasy Blood extraction kit was used to purify genomic DNA from total PBMCs and tumor samples. PBMCs were collected pretreatment and during treatment and were isolated and stored as previously described. Overall study outcomes, separate from this receptor: A pretreatment peripheral blood TCR clonality below the median was linked to improved progression-free and overall survival. Because of the small sample size (n = 29) and the many exploratory analyses performed, the results are intended to be regarded as hypothesis-generating. At 3 weeks after the start of treatment, tumor-associated TCR clones in peripheral blood had expanded more in patients with durable benefit (n ≈ 24, p = 0.022).

To estimate absolute template abundance from read counts, synthetic TCR analog templates were spiked into each PCR. The immunoSEQ assay was used to amplify TCRbeta CDR3 regions from genomic DNA with bias-controlled V and J gene primers. Sequencing of rearranged TCRbeta segments was performed at approximately 20X coverage. The original pipeline was this. Sequencing errors were corrected by clustering, and CDR3s were annotated against IMGT so that V, D and J genes could be assigned. Only productive TCRbeta rearrangements were used in downstream analyses, excluding out-of-frame or stop-codon sequences. Clonality was computed as one minus Shannon entropy normalized by the log of the number of unique productive sequences. Clones differing between time points or between blood and tumor were identified using Fisher's exact test with Benjamini-Hochberg correction, with an adjusted p below 0.01 applied as the threshold. TCRdb provides this immuneACCESS table in a form limited to in-frame rearrangements. Some clones are lacking; in checked studies, under half of them reflect an unresolved V gene, and why the rest are absent is not known. V and J calls and clone size come straight from that table; D and trimming were deduced from the DNA. The sample table shows approximately 67,000 clones, and around 88% are seen once. 14% to 15% of the sample comes from the top ten.

The CDR3, cysteine through phenylalanine, is 15 amino acids long. The CDR3 DNA has 45 bases and is translated from base 1. A note on this clone: No cognate antigen has been identified for it. No base quality information exists; no much larger clone differs at one position.

The chain employs TRBV21-1 and TRBJ2-7; TRBD2, the table's D call, lacks a check against the DNA. TRBV21-1 is a documented pseudogene. Material: PBMCs, obtained around atezolizumab (anti-PD-L1) treatment. The receptor was derived from a man aged 60 to 69 with urothelial cancer. The nucleotide sequence reads as follows: TGTGCCAGCAGCAAAGTTGCGGGGGGGTACTACGAGCAGTACTTC. The translation is CASSKVAGGYYEQYF.